This T cell receptor beta chain was found in a study of Tregs in tolerant kidney transplant recipients. Findings of the study overall: Donor-specific Treg expansion exceeded global Treg expansion in tolerant patients, suggesting antigen drive. Validation in larger populations is needed because few patients were studied. Nucleotide sequences could not be compared across some patients' samples due to primer changes.

Points on this clone: Its antigen is not identified.

Generated by immunoSEQ multiplex PCR, the TCRdb table keeps only in-frame clones and is missing some. The sample shows tens of thousands of clones, roughly nine tenths of them seen only once. The ends were cut back, 10 bases at V and 2 bases at J, with 15 bases in the middle. Germline V gives CDR1 MNHNY, CDR2 SVGAGI (reference sequence). This CDR3 region has 13 residues. The input for sequencing was CD4+ T cells from blood, taken before the transplant. V gene TRBV6-6 combines with J gene TRBJ2-7; tentative D call: TRBD1 (5 bases). The TCR sequence derives from a human donor who received a combined kidney and bone marrow transplant. CDR3 loop: CATYQDNAYEQYF. The CDR3 region has the DNA TGTGCCACCTACCAGGACAACGCCTACGAGCAGTACTTC.